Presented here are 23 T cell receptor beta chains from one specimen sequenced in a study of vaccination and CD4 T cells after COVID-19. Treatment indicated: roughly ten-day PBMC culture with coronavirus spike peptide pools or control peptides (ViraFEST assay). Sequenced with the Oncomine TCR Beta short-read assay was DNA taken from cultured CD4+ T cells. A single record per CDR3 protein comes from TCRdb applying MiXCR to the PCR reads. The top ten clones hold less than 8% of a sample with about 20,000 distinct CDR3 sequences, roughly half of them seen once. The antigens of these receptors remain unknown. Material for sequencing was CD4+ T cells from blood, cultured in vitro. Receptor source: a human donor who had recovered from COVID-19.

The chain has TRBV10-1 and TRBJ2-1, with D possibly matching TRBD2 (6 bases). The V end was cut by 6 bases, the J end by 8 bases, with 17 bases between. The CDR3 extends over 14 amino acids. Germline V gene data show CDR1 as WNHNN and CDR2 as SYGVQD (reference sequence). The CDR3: CASSGDSTTDEQFF. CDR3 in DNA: TGCGCCAGCAGCGGGGACTCGACTACGGATGAGCAGTTCTTC.

This CDR3 is CSARTSAEQYF. The CDR3, as DNA: TGCAGTGCTAGAACCAGTGCCGAGCAGTACTTC. V and J are TRBV20-1 and TRBJ2-7; D not resolved. The CDR3 covers 11 residues. Trimming took off 2 bases at V and 6 bases at J, with 8 bases between the two ends. Germline V gives CDR1 DFQATT, CDR2 SNEGSKA (reference sequence).

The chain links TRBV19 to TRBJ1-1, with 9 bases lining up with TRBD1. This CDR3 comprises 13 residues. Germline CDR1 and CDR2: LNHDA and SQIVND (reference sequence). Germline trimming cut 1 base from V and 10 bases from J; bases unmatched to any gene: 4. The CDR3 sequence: CASSIGDRDRAFF. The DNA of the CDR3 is TGTGCCAGTAGTATAGGGGACAGGGATCGAGCTTTCTTT. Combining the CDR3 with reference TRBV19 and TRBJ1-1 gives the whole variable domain DGGITQSPKYLFRKEGQNVTLSCEQNLNHDAMYWYRQDPGQGLRLIYYSQIVNDFQKGDIAEGYSVSREKKESFPLTVTSAQKNPTAFYLCASSIGDRDRAFFGQGTRLTVV.

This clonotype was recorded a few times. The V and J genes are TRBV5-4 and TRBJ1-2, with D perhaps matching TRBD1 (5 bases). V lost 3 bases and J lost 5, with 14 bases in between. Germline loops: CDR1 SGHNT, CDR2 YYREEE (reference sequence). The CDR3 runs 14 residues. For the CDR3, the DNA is TGTGCCAGCAGCTATGAGGGGCTAGGGTATGGCTACACCTTC. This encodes CASSYEGLGYGYTF.

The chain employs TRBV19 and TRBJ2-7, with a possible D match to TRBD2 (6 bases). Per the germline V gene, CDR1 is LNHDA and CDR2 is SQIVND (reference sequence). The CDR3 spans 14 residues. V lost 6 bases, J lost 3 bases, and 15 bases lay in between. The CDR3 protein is CASSFGGTGYEQYF. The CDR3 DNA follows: TGTGCCAGTAGCTTTGGAGGGACCGGCTACGAGCAGTACTTC.

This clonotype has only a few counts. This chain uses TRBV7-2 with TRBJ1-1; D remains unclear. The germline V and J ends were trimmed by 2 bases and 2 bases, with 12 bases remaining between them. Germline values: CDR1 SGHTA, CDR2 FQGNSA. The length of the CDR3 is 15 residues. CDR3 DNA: TGTGCCAGCAGCTTAAACGGGGTGCGAAACACTGAAGCTTTCTTT. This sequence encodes CASSLNGVRNTEAFF. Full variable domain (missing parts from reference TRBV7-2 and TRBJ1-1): GAGVSQSPSNKVTEKGKDVELRCDPISGHTALYWYRQSLGQGLEFLIYFQGNSAPDKSGLPSDRFSAERTGGSVSTLTIQRTQQEDSAVYLCASSLNGVRNTEAFFGQGTRLTVV.

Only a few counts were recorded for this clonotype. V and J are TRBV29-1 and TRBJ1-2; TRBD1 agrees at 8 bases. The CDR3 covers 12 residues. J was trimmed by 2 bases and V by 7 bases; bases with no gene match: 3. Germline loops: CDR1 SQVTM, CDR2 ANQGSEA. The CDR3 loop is CSGGQDNYGYTF. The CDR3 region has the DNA TGCAGCGGGGGACAGGACAACTATGGCTACACCTTC. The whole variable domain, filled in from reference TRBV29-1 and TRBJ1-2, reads SAVISQKPSRDICQRGTSLTIQCQVDSQVTMMFWYRQQPGQSLTLIATANQGSEATYESGFVIDKFPISRPNLTFSTLTVSNMSPEDSSIYLCSGGQDNYGYTFGSGTRLTVV.

CDR3 DNA: TGTGCCACCAGTGATTCTAGGGTCAACGAGCAGTACTTC. It encodes CATSDSRVNEQYF. This chain uses TRBV24-1 with TRBJ2-7; D not certain. V dropped 2 bases and J dropped 5 bases, with 9 bases sitting between them. Germline V gene lookup returns CDR1 KGHDR and CDR2 SFDVKD. The length of the CDR3 is 13 residues.

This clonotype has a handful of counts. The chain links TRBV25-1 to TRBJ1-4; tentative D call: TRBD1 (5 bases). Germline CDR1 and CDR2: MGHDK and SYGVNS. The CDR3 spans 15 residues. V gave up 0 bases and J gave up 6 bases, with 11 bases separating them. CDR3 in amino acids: CASSEYGRGDEKLFF. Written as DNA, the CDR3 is TGTGCCAGCAGTGAATACGGGCGGGGGGATGAAAAACTGTTTTTT. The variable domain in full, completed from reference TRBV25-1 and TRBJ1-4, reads EADIYQTPRYLVIGTGKKITLECSQTMGHDKMYWYQQDPGMELHLIHYSYGVNSTEKGDLSSESTVSRIRTEHFPLTLESARPSHTSQYLCASSEYGRGDEKLFFGSGTQLSVL.

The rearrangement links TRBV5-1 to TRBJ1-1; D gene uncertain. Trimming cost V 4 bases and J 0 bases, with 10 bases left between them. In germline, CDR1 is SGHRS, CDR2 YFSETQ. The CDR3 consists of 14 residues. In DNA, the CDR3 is TGCGCCAGCAGCCCCACGGTCATGAACACTGAAGCTTTCTTT. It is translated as CASSPTVMNTEAFF.

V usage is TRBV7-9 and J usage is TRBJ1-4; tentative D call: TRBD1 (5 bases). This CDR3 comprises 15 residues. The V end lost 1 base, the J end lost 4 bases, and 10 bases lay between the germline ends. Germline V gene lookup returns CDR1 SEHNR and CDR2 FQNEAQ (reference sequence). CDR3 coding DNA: TGTGCCAGCAGCTTAGGGGGGACGAGTAATGAAAAACTGTTTTTT. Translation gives CASSLGGTSNEKLFF.

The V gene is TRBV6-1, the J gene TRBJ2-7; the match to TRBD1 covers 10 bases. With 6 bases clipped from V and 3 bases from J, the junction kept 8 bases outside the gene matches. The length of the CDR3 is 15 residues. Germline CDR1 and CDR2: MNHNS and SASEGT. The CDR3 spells CASSYTGTGDYEQYF. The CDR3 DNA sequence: TGTGCCAGCAGCTATACCGGGACAGGGGACTACGAGCAGTACTTC.

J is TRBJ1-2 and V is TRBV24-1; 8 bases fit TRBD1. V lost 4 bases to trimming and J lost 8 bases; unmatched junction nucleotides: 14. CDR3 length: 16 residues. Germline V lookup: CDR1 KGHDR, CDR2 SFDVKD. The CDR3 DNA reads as TGTGCCACCAGTGACAGGACAGGGTCGTACCTCGGGGGCTACACCTTC. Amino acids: CATSDRTGSYLGGYTF.

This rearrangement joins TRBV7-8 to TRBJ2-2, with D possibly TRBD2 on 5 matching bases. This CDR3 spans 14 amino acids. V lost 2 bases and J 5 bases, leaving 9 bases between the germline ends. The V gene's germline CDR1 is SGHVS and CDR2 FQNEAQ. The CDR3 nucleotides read TGTGCCAGCAGCTTAAGTAGAGGGACCGGGGAGCTGTTTTTT. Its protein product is CASSLSRGTGELFF.

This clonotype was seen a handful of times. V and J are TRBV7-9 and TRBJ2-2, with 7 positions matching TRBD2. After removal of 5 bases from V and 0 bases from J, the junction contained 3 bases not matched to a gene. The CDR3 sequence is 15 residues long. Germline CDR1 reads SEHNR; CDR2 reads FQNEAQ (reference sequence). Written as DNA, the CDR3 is TGTGCCAGCAGCCTAAGCGGGGCGAACACCGGGGAGCTGTTTTTT. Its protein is CASSLSGANTGELFF. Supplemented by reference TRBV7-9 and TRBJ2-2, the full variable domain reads DTGVSQNPRHKITKRGQNVTFRCDPISEHNRLYWYRQTLGQGPEFLTYFQNEAQLEKSRLLSDRFSAERPKGSFSTLEIQRTEQGDSAMYLCASSLSGANTGELFFGEGSRLTVL.

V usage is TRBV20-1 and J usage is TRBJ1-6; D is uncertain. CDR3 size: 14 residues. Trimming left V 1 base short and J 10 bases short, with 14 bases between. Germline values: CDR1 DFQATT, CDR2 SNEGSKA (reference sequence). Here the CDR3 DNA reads TGCAGTGCTAGAGCCCCACGGGGAGTCTCACCCCTCCACTTT. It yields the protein CSARAPRGVSPLHF.

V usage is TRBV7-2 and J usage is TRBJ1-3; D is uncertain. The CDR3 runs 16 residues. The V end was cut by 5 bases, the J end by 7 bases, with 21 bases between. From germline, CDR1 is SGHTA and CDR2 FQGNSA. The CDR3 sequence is CASSVTRAVGTNTIYF. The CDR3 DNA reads TGTGCCAGCAGCGTAACGCGTGCAGTCGGAACCAACACCATATATTTT.

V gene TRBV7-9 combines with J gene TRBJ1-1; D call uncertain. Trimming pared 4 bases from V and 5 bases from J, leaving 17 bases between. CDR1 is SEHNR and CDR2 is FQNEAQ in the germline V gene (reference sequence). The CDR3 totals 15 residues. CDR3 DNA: TGTGCCAGCAGCTCTAATATCGGCACGGAGACTGAAGCTTTCTTT. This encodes CASSSNIGTETEAFF.

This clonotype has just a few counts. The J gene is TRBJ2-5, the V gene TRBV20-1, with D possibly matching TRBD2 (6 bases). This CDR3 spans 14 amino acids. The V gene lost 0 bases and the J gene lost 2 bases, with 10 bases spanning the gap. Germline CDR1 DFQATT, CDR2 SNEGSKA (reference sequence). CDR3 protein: CSARDGREQETQYF. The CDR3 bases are TGCAGTGCTAGAGATGGGCGGGAACAAGAGACCCAGTACTTC.

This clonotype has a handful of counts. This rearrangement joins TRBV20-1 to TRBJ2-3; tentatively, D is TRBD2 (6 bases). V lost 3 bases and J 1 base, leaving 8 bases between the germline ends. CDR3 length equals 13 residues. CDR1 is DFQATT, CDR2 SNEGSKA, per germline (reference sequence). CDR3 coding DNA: TGCAGTGCTAGGAGGGAGGGCACAGATACGCAGTATTTT. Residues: CSARREGTDTQYF.

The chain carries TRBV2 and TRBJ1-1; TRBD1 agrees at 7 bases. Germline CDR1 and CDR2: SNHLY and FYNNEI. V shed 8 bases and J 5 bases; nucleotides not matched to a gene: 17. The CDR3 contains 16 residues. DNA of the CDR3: TGTGCCAGCGATGACGGTACACCGACAGGGTATACTGAAGCTTTCTTT. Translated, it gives CASDDGTPTGYTEAFF.

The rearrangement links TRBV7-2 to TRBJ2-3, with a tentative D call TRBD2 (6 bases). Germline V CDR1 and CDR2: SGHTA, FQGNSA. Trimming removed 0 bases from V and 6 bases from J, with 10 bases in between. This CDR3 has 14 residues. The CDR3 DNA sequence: TGTGCCAGCAGCTTAGCAGGGACTCGGGATACGCAGTATTTT. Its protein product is CASSLAGTRDTQYF.

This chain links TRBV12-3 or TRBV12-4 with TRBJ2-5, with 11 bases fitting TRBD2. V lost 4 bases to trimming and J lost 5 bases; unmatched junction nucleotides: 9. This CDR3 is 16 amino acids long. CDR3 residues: CASSYLSGRAEETQYF. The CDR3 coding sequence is TGTGCCAGCAGTTACCTTAGCGGGAGGGCCGAGGAGACCCAGTACTTC.